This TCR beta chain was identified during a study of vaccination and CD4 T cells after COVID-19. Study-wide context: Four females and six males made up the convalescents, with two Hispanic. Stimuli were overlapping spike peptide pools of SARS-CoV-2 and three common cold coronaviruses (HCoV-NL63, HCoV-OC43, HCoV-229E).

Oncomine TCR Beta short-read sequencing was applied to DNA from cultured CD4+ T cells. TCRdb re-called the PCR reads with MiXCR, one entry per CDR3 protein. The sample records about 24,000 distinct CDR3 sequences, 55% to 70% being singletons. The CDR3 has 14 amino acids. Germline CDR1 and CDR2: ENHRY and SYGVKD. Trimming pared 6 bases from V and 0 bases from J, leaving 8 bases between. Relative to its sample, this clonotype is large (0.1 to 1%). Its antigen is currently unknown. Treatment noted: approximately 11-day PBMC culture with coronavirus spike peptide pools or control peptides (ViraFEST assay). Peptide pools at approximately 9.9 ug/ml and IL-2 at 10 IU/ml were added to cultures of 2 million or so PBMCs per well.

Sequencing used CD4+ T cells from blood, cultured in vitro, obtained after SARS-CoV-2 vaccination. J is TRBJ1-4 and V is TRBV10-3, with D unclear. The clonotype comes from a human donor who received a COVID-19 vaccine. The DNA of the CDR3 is TGTGCCATCAGATCGGGAGCAACTAATGAAAAACTGTTTTTT. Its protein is CAIRSGATNEKLFF.